This paragraph covers one T cell receptor (beta chain) sequence. Its specificity is unknown. This sample was included in a study of shared clonotypes between healthy human individuals. About the study: Plates per donor: three CD4 naive, three CD4 memory, two CD8 naive, one CD8 memory.

Study conclusions and caveats: Sequencing depth was expected to affect clonotype sharing among donors. Limited genetic and exposure-history diversity came from having few donors. Among non-shared clonotypes, generation probabilities were lower than among those shared by all four donors.

Produced via immunoSEQ multiplex PCR; TCRdb's table is partial and in-frame only. The data contain about 1 million clones, 60% to 80% of them singletons. J lost 4 bases, V lost 8 bases, and 5 bases had no gene match. Germline values: CDR1 MNHNY, CDR2 SVGAGI (reference sequence). The CDR3 is 12 residues long. Sequenced input: memory CD4+ T cells sorted from blood. Indicated subset: CD45RA-negative fraction. The receptor was isolated from a young man in good health. This chain uses TRBV6-6 with TRBJ2-7; TRBD2 matches 7 bases. The CDR3 sequence is CASGRASYEQYF. CDR3 in DNA: TGTGCCAGCGGGAGGGCCAGTTACGAGCAGTACTTC.